A single sample is the source of the 13 T cell receptor beta chains below, sequenced in a study of T cell clonality in common variable immunodeficiency. Profiling relied on immunoSEQ multiplex PCR, and the TCRdb table lists in-frame clones only, not all of them. This record lists around 55,000 clones, none seen once only, and the top ten clones contain approximately 0.84%. The sequencing sample was made of peripheral blood mononuclear cells. The receptors were gathered from a person aged 18 to 70 in good health.

In this sample, this clone turned up many times. The CDR3 goes on 3 residues after the read ends, and that part is filled in from the germline J gene. This chain uses TRBV6-2 or TRBV6-3 with TRBJ2-1; TRBD1 matches 12 bases. The CDR3 is 15 amino acids. CDR1 and CDR2 (germline): MNHEY, SVGEGT. V dropped 6 bases and J dropped 8; count of bases not matched to a gene: 8. The sequenced part of the CDR3 DNA is TGTGCCAGCAGGGGACCGGGACAGGGGGCTGATGAG. Translation: CASRGPGQGADE. The entire CDR3 protein is CASRGPGQGADEQFF.

This clone was seen repeatedly, ten times or more. The read ends 3 residues early relative to the CDR3; the germline J gene fills the gap. This sequence joins TRBV7-3 and TRBJ2-3; TRBD1 might be the D (6 bases). Trimming took off 5 bases at V and 4 bases at J, with 10 bases between the two ends. Germline V gene sequence: CDR1 SGHTA, CDR2 FQGTGA. CDR3 length: 13 residues. The CDR3 DNA, read in part, is TGTGCCAGCAGCCTGACAGGACCAGATACG. The encoded protein is CASSLTGPDT. The whole CDR3 protein is CASSLTGPDTQYF.

This clone has at least ten counts. The CDR3: CASSLTSGGYNEQFF. The CDR3 bases that were read are TGTGCCAGCAGCTTGACTAGCGGGGGCTACAATGAG. The rearrangement uses TRBV7-6 and TRBJ2-1; 12 nucleotides align to TRBD2. The read finishes 3 residues shy of the CDR3 end, and the germline J gene is used to complete it. The CDR3 spans 15 residues. V trimming: 3 bases; J trimming: 3 bases; junction bases outside the gene matches: 0. Per the germline V gene, CDR1 is SGHVS and CDR2 is FNYEAQ. The full variable domain, completed using reference TRBV7-6 and TRBJ2-1, is GAGVSQSPRYKVTKRGQDVALRCDPISGHVSLYWYRQALGQGPEFLTYFNYEAQQDKSGLPNDRFSAERPEGSISTLTIQRTEQRDSAMYRCASSLTSGGYNEQFFGPGTRLTVL.

The sample holds many counts of this clone. The read terminates 3 residues ahead of where the CDR3 ends, so the germline J gene completes it. The rearrangement uses TRBV14 and TRBJ1-1; D might be TRBD1 (6 bases). Germline lookup yields CDR1 SGHDN and CDR2 FVKESK. The CDR3 has 15 amino acids. The ends were cut back, 3 bases at V and 4 bases at J, with 15 bases in the middle. The CDR3 is CASSQVPRGATEAFF. CDR3 DNA (partial): TGTGCCAGCAGCCAGGTGCCCAGGGGCGCCACTGAA.

In its sample, this clone was seen many times. The read comes to an end 3 residues before the CDR3 does, leaving the germline J gene to fill in the end. The chain carries TRBV5-1 and TRBJ1-6, with D tentatively TRBD1 (6 bases). Trimming removed 2 bases from V and 10 bases from J, with 13 bases in between. CDR1 SGHRS and CDR2 YFSETQ come from the germline V gene. This CDR3 comprises 14 residues. The chain's CDR3 is CASSLGDINSPLHF. The sequenced part of the CDR3 DNA is TGCGCCAGCAGCTTAGGGGACATTAACTCACCC.

This clone was found many times. The sequenced fragment ends 3 residues before the CDR3 boundary, so the rest is inferred from the germline J gene. The chain is built from TRBV11-2 and TRBJ2-1, with TRBD2 matching over 7 bases. V lost 3 bases and J lost 2; bases outside the gene matches: 4. CDR1 is SGHAT, CDR2 FQNNGV, per germline. This CDR3 region has 15 residues. CDR3 sequence reads: CASSFGGSTYNEQFF. The part of the CDR3 DNA that was read is TGTGCCAGCAGCTTCGGGGGGAGCACCTACAATGAG.

This clone was counted between two and nine times. Read sequence stops 3 residues before the CDR3 end, and the germline J gene provides the missing end. The chain recombines TRBV7-7 with TRBJ2-2; D is unresolved. CDR3 length: 14 amino acids. CDR1 is SSHAT, CDR2 FNYEAQ, per germline (reference sequence). Between the trimmed V and J ends, which lost 4 bases and 3 bases, there was a span of 9 bases. CDR3 DNA (partial): TGTGCCAGCAGCTCCACCACATACACCGGGGAG. It translates to CASSSTTYTGE. The full CDR3 is CASSSTTYTGELFF.

This clone showed up many times. The read stops 3 residues short of the end of the CDR3; the missing end is completed from the germline J gene. J is TRBJ2-2 and V is TRBV18; D is perhaps TRBD2 (6 bases). V was cut by 3 bases and J by 4 bases, with 9 bases left in between. There are 14 residues in the CDR3. Germline V gene sequence: CDR1 KGHSH, CDR2 LQKENI. CDR3 sequence: CASSPRRGTGELFF. Incomplete CDR3 DNA: TGTGCCAGCTCACCGAGGCGGGGCACCGGGGAG. Based on the CDR3 plus reference TRBV18 and TRBJ2-2, the full variable domain is NAGVMQNPRHLVRRRGQEARLRCSPMKGHSHVYWYRQLPEEGLKFMVYLQKENIIDESGMPKERFSAEFPKEGPSILRIQQVVRGDSAAYFCASSPRRGTGELFFGEGSRLTVL.

Concerning this clone itself: With the read ending 3 residues before the CDR3 end, the germline J gene is used to fill in that end. V gene TRBV2 combines with J gene TRBJ1-2; D call uncertain. The CDR3 totals 13 residues. The germline V gene encodes CDR1 SNHLY and CDR2 FYNNEI. CDR3 loop: CASSVPSANDYTF. The part of the CDR3 DNA that was read is TGTGCCAGCAGTGTGCCTAGCGCTAATGAC.

This clone has ten or more counts. The sequence runs out 3 residues before the end of the CDR3; the remainder is reconstructed from the germline J gene. The chain has TRBV5-1 and TRBJ2-1; no definite D call. The CDR3 covers 13 residues. Trimming pared 3 bases from V and 8 bases from J, leaving 12 bases between. Germline values: CDR1 SGHRS, CDR2 YFSETQ. The part of the CDR3 DNA that was read is TGCGCCAGCAGCTACCTAGTTCAAGATGAG. Residues: CASSYLVQDE. The CDR3 reads in full as CASSYLVQDEQFF.

This clone occurred many times. The CDR3 end falls 3 residues outside the read, so it is completed with the germline J gene. The chain carries TRBV5-1 and TRBJ1-1; TRBD1 agrees at 8 bases. V lost 1 base, J lost 3 bases, and 2 bases stayed unmatched. The germline CDR1 and CDR2 sequences are SGHRS and YFSETQ. This CDR3 region has 14 residues. The CDR3 here is CASSLRQGYTEAFF. CDR3 DNA (partial): TGCGCCAGCAGCTTGAGACAGGGGTACACTGAA.

This clone was detected ten times or more. Read data end 3 residues before the CDR3 end; the end is taken from the germline J gene. The rearrangement links TRBV19 to TRBJ1-2; no clear D gene. The CDR3 is 13 amino acids. Germline CDR1 is LNHDA and CDR2 is SQIVND (reference sequence). Trimming took 7 bases from V and 2 from J, leaving 11 bases between them. The CDR3 sequence: CASTPQVNYGYTF. CDR3 bases read: TGTGCCAGTACCCCTCAGGTGAACTATGGC.

This clone was seen many times. The read stops 3 residues short of the end of the CDR3; the missing end is completed from the germline J gene. V and J are TRBV7-7 and TRBJ1-5; 8 bases are a match to TRBD1. Germline values: CDR1 SSHAT, CDR2 FNYEAQ (reference sequence). The CDR3 has 15 amino acids. V trimming: 1 base; J trimming: 9 bases; junction bases outside the gene matches: 8. The CDR3 reads CASSLGNRGGRPQHF. The sequenced part of the CDR3 DNA is TGTGCCAGCAGCTTAGGCAACAGGGGGGGGAGGCCC. Complete variable domain (other parts from reference TRBV7-7 and TRBJ1-5): GAGVSQSPRYKVTKRGQDVTLRCDPISSHATLYWYQQALGQGPEFLTYFNYEAQPDKSGLPSDRFSAERPEGSISTLTIQRTEQRDSAMYRCASSLGNRGGRPQHFGDGTRLSIL.